The next 23 T cell receptor beta chains were all read from a single sample in a study of identical twins. TCRdb re-called the 5' RACE reads through MiXCR, storing one row per CDR3 protein. Of 600,000 to 800,000 distinct CDR3 sequences listed, roughly 20% were seen once; the top ten hold approximately 4.5%. These data also formed part of another study, on T cells expressing NK-cell markers.

Sequenced material: PBMCs. The receptors were sampled from a woman between 18 and 29 years old in good health.

The chain joins TRBV20-1 to TRBJ2-7, with 8 bases aligning to TRBD2. Germline V lookup: CDR1 DFQATT, CDR2 SNEGSKA (reference sequence). The CDR3 consists of 14 residues. Trimming at V came to 3 bases and at J to 7 bases, leaving 11 bases not matched to a gene. CDR3 protein: CSASPGLVSEEQYF. The CDR3 bases are TGCAGTGCTAGTCCGGGACTAGTATCTGAAGAGCAGTACTTC.

This clonotype was picked up a small number of times. V and J are TRBV7-9 and TRBJ2-2, with 10 bases identical to TRBD2. Germline assignment: CDR1 SEHNR and CDR2 FQNEAQ (reference sequence). V trimming: 6 bases; J trimming: 0 bases; junction bases outside the gene matches: 1. This CDR3 is built from 15 residues. The CDR3 sequence is CASSGLAANTGELFF. The CDR3 nucleotides are TGTGCCAGCAGTGGACTAGCGGCGAACACCGGGGAGCTGTTTTTT. Variable domain in full (rest from reference TRBV7-9 and TRBJ2-2): DTGVSQNPRHKITKRGQNVTFRCDPISEHNRLYWYRQTLGQGPEFLTYFQNEAQLEKSRLLSDRFSAERPKGSFSTLEIQRTEQGDSAMYLCASSGLAANTGELFFGEGSRLTVL.

This clonotype was counted a few times. This rearrangement joins TRBV29-1 to TRBJ2-3, with D possibly TRBD1 on 6 matching bases. V dropped 3 bases and J dropped 5 bases, with 15 bases sitting between them. The CDR3 covers 14 residues. Germline CDR1 is SQVTM and CDR2 is ANQGSEA. In DNA form, the CDR3 reads TGCAGCGTTGAGGTACAGGGCGGACAAGATACGCAGTATTTT. Its protein product is CSVEVQGGQDTQYF.

This chain links TRBV24-1 with TRBJ2-1; D unclear. This CDR3 is built from 13 residues. The germline gives CDR1 KGHDR, CDR2 SFDVKD. V was clipped by 0 bases and J by 8 bases, with 7 bases between them. The CDR3 nucleotides are TGTGCCACCAGTGATTTGCAATCTGATGAGCAGTTCTTC. This encodes CATSDLQSDEQFF.

This clonotype was picked up a small number of times. This chain connects TRBV20-1 to TRBJ2-2, with 9 positions matching TRBD2. V shed 2 bases, J shed 6 bases, and the junction held 4 bases outside the gene matches. The CDR3 is made up of 14 amino acids. CDR1 and CDR2 from the germline V gene are DFQATT and SNEGSKA (reference sequence). CDR3 sequence reads: CSARRLAGPGELFF. DNA of the CDR3: TGCAGTGCTAGACGGCTAGCGGGGCCCGGGGAGCTGTTTTTT.

The chain has TRBV29-1 and TRBJ1-2; TRBD1 agrees at 7 bases. Germline V lookup: CDR1 SQVTM, CDR2 ANQGSEA. The trim removed 5 bases at V and 2 bases at J, leaving 8 bases unmatched. The CDR3 contains 14 residues. This CDR3 reads CSVRGLEVNYGYTF. The DNA of the CDR3 is TGCAGCGTTAGGGGGCTGGAGGTAAACTATGGCTACACCTTC.

With respect to this clonotype: One end of the junction varies from germline; a read error may be responsible. The chain combines TRBV7-7 with TRBJ2-7; possible D gene TRBD1, 6 bases. This CDR3 is built from 13 residues. Germline V lookup: CDR1 SSHAT, CDR2 FNYEAQ (reference sequence). CDR3 sequence (DNA): TGTGCTAGCAGCCGAGTACAGGGAATCGAGCAGTACTTC. Its protein is CASSRVQGIEQYF. Using reference TRBV7-7 and TRBJ2-7 for the parts outside the CDR3, the full variable domain is GAGVSQSPRYKVTKRGQDVTLRCDPISSHATLYWYQQALGQGPEFLTYFNYEAQPDKSGLPSDRFSAERPEGSISTLTIQRTEQRDSAMYRCASSRVQGIEQYFGPGTRLTVT.

A few counts support this clonotype. The genes are TRBV27 and TRBJ1-2; tentative D call: TRBD1 (6 bases). Germline V CDR1 and CDR2: MNHEY, SMNVEV (reference sequence). V was shortened by 5 bases and J by 5 bases, with 18 bases between the two germline ends. The CDR3 extends over 15 amino acids. This CDR3 reads CASSDSGGGKYGYTF. CDR3 DNA sequence: TGTGCCAGCAGTGACAGTGGGGGCGGGAAATATGGCTACACCTTC.

This clonotype has just a few counts. CDR3 amino acids: CASSRQAYLSYEQYF. In nucleotides, the CDR3 is TGTGCCAGCAGCCGACAGGCCTATCTCTCCTACGAGCAGTACTTC. J is TRBJ2-7 and V is TRBV5-8; a weak D match, TRBD1 (6 bases). The V and J ends lost 4 bases and 0 bases respectively, with 14 bases between them. Germline loops: CDR1 SGHTS, CDR2 YDEGEE. This CDR3 spans 15 amino acids.

The genes are TRBV20-1 and TRBJ2-5; 7 nucleotides agree with TRBD1. Germline V gene sequence: CDR1 DFQATT, CDR2 SNEGSKA (reference sequence). The V gene end was trimmed by 3 bases and the J gene end by 1 base; junction bases not matched to a gene: 2. The length of the CDR3 is 13 residues. CDR3 in DNA: TGCAGTGCTAGGGACAGGAGCCAAGAGACCCAGTACTTC. Residues: CSARDRSQETQYF.

V gene TRBV6-5 combines with J gene TRBJ1-2; TRBD1 matches 7 bases. CDR1 MNHEY and CDR2 SVGAGI come from the germline V gene. The CDR3 has 17 amino acids. Losses at the gene ends were 4 bases for V and 0 bases for J; bases not matched to a gene: 11. The CDR3 DNA reads TGTGCCAGCAGTTTCGGGACAGCCCAAATTGCTAACTATGGCTACACCTTC. Protein product: CASSFGTAQIANYGYTF.

This clonotype was seen at least ten times. The CDR3: CASSFAGTEAFF. The CDR3 nucleotides are TGTGCCAGCAGCTTTGCGGGAACGGAAGCTTTCTTT. V and J are TRBV12-3 or TRBV12-4 and TRBJ1-1, with D unresolved. CDR3 length equals 12 residues. Trimming shortened V by 6 bases and J by 8 bases, and 13 bases separated the two germline ends.

The chain combines TRBV20-1 with TRBJ2-3, with 8 positions matching TRBD2. With 6 bases clipped from V and 3 bases from J, the junction kept 8 bases outside the gene matches. CDR3 length: 14 amino acids. Per the germline V gene, CDR1 is DFQATT and CDR2 is SNEGSKA (reference sequence). CDR3 in DNA: TGCAGTGCGTTACGGGAGGGCGGGACAGATACGCAGTATTTT. Encoded protein: CSALREGGTDTQYF.

This clonotype was recorded a few times. The chain is built from TRBV20-1 and TRBJ2-1; no clear D gene. This CDR3 is 13 amino acids long. The V end was cut by 2 bases, the J end by 7 bases, with 12 bases between. Germline CDR1 reads DFQATT; CDR2 reads SNEGSKA (reference sequence). CDR3 loop: CSARSPVENEQFF. CDR3 bases: TGCAGTGCTAGATCCCCCGTGGAAAATGAGCAGTTCTTC.

In the case of this clonotype: No conserved phenylalanine or tryptophan ends this CDR3, so it is likely a read error. The chain recombines TRBV9 with TRBJ2-5, with D possibly being TRBD1 (5 bases). The V and J ends lost 0 bases and 5 bases respectively, with 5 bases between them. The germline V gene has CDR1 SGDLS and CDR2 YYNGEE. The CDR3 runs 12 residues. Here the CDR3 reads CASSVEGETQYS. The DNA of the CDR3 is TGTGCCAGCAGCGTAGAGGGGGAGACCCAGTACTCC.

The chain couples TRBV12-3 or TRBV12-4 to TRBJ2-5; 7 nucleotides match TRBD2. With V trimmed by 7 bases and J by 4 bases, 12 bases remained unmatched. The CDR3 is 15 amino acids. Written as DNA, the CDR3 is TGTGCCAGCAAGAACGGTGGGACTACAGGAGAGACCCAGTACTTC. It yields the protein CASKNGGTTGETQYF.

The V and J genes are TRBV12-3 or TRBV12-4 and TRBJ2-7; perhaps TRBD1 as D (5 bases). With 4 bases removed from V and 0 bases from J, the gap between germline ends came to 19 bases. CDR3 length equals 17 residues. The CDR3 nucleotides read TGTGCCAGCAGTTCAGGGCTTGATCCTTTGAGCTCCTACGAGCAGTACTTC. Its translation is CASSSGLDPLSSYEQYF.

On this clonotype: This may arise from a read error, as a much more abundant clone is one base away. V gene TRBV4-2 combines with J gene TRBJ2-7; D unclear. Germline V gives CDR1 LGHNA, CDR2 YNFKEQ. This CDR3 has 10 residues. The chain's CDR3 is CASGQYEQYF. The CDR3 DNA is TGTGCCAGCGGCCAATACGAGCAGTACTTC.

This clonotype was seen more than once but under ten times. The DNA for the CDR3 is TGTGCCTGGAGTCTTTTGGGTGGGGAGCAGTTCTTC. It yields the protein CAWSLLGGEQFF. The rearrangement joins TRBV30 to TRBJ2-1; D unclear. CDR3 length: 12 residues. Between the trimmed V and J ends, which lost 2 bases and 10 bases, there was a span of 12 bases. Germline loops: CDR1 GTSNPN, CDR2 SVGIG (reference sequence).

This clonotype came up many times. The rearrangement joins TRBV12-3 or TRBV12-4 to TRBJ1-2; the D is unclear. This CDR3 is built from 12 residues. V was pared by 5 bases and J by 4 bases, with 8 bases between. The CDR3 DNA sequence: TGTGCCAGCAGTGACGCAGGCTATGGCTACACCTTC. Its translation: CASSDAGYGYTF.

This clonotype was recorded at least ten times. The chain has TRBV5-1 and TRBJ2-7; D is unresolved. The CDR3 runs to 14 residues. The germline gives CDR1 SGHRS, CDR2 YFSETQ. The V end lost 0 bases, the J end lost 3 bases, and 10 bases lay between the germline ends. DNA of the CDR3: TGCGCCAGCAGCTTGGACCCGGAAGTCTACGAGCAGTACTTC. Amino acid sequence: CASSLDPEVYEQYF.

This clonotype was detected a few times. The chain couples TRBV3-1 to TRBJ2-2; D remains ambiguous. CDR1 and CDR2 from the germline V gene are LGHDT and YNNKEL (reference sequence). The CDR3 has 14 amino acids. V dropped 2 bases and J dropped 0 bases, with 4 bases sitting between them. This chain's CDR3 is CASSQPSNTGELFF. The CDR3 nucleotides read TGTGCCAGCAGCCAACCCTCGAACACCGGGGAGCTGTTTTTT.

The chain joins TRBV12-3 or TRBV12-4 to TRBJ2-2, with 7 positions matching TRBD2. The CDR3 totals 17 residues. The V gene end was trimmed by 4 bases and the J gene end by 3 bases; junction bases not matched to a gene: 11. The CDR3 nucleotides read TGTGCCAGCAGTTGGCGGGGGAACCCCTCGGACACCGGGGAGCTGTTTTTT. Translation gives CASSWRGNPSDTGELFF.